This T cell receptor (beta chain) was sequenced during a study of early T cells in non-severe SARS-CoV-2 infection (TCRdb year 2021). A note on the overall study: TCR sequencing used bulk RNA from unsorted whole blood, so alpha and beta chains could not be paired. The full study reports these points: VDJdb matching was skewed toward anti-spike CD8 responses and likely underestimated virus-specific expansions by missing private and CD4 specificities.

Set within a cohort of healthcare workers in London, UK, this nested case-control study involved weekly PCR testing of nasopharyngeal swabs along with blood sampling. Healthcare workers were enrolled in the week of the UK lockdown, from 23 to 31 March 2020, and were followed every week for up to roughly 15 weeks. About this clonotype: This receptor's antigen is unknown. Base-call qualities are not available, and no considerably larger clone is one nucleotide away.

As encoded in the germline V gene (reference sequence), CDR1 is SGHNT while CDR2 is YYREEE. The CDR3 runs 15 amino acids, cysteine and phenylalanine included. CDR3 DNA is the only sequence kept; it has 45 bases, read in frame from the first base. Cut back by 4 bases and 0 bases, the V and J ends lie 11 bases apart. Library construction relied on 5' RACE. The sample was run on a NextSeq 500. To correct for sequencing error and PCR bias, the TCR library protocol tagged individual cDNA molecules with unique molecular identifiers. Sequencing covered both TCR alpha and beta chains, and within each sample the abundances of alpha and beta sequences were tightly co-correlated. The authors processed their data as follows. V gene, J gene and CDR3 annotation of TCR sequences was performed with Decombinator V4. Expanded TCRs were defined as changing significantly between any two time points under a Poisson model with p below 0.0001. TCR abundances were normalised to the total number of TCRs sequenced per sample and expressed as counts per million. TRAV1-2 paired with TRAJ12, TRAJ20 or TRAJ33 defined MAIT TCRs, while TRAV10 paired with TRAJ18 defined iNKT TCRs. VDJdb, accessed on 1 November 2021, was searched for TCRs annotated for CMV, EBV and SARS-CoV-2, and TCRs annotated for more than one antigen were excluded. TCRdb cleaned the public reads at Q25 with fastp, built clones with MiXCR and kept in-frame beta chains. Rows are combined by CDR3 protein, so each entry shows the most common genes and DNA. TCRdb, rather than the study authors, made the V and J calls. For this sample there are about 68,000 distinct CDR3 sequences; more than 10% appear just once. Of the sample, approximately 1.7% falls within the top ten clones.

The V gene is TRBV5-4 and the J gene is TRBJ1-5, with the D gene not clear enough to name. Sequenced sample: whole blood. The TCR sequence derives from an adult who was a healthcare worker with PCR-confirmed SARS-CoV-2 infection or an uninfected control (not recorded which). The CDR3 protein: CASSARGYSNQPQHF. The nucleotide sequence is TGTGCCAGCAGCGCGAGAGGGTATAGCAATCAGCCCCAGCATTTT. The reference TRBV5-4 and TRBJ1-5 proteins fill in what lies around the CDR3, so the full variable domain reads ETGVTQSPTHLIKTRGQQVTLRCSSQSGHNTVSWYQQALGQGPQFIFQYYREEENGRGNFPPRFSGLQFPNYSSELNVNALELDDSALYLCASSARGYSNQPQHFGDGTRLSIL.